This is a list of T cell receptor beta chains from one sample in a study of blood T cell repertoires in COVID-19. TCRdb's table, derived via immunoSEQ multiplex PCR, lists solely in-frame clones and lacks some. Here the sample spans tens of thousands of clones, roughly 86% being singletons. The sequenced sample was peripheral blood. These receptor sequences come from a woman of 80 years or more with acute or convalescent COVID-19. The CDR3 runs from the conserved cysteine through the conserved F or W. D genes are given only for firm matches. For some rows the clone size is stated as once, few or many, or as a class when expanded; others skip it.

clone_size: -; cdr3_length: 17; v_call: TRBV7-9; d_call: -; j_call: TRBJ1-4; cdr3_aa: CASSLGLTGRANEKLFF; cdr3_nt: TGTGCCAGCAGCTTAGGACTTACGGGGAGAGCTAATGAAAAACTGTTTTTT
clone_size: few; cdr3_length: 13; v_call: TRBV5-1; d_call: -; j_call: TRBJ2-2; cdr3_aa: CASSLAGGGELFF; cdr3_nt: TGCGCCAGCAGCTTGGCTGGAGGAGGGGAGCTGTTTTTT
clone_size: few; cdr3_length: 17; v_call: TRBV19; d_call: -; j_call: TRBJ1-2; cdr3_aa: CASSTLLFGHTNYGYTF; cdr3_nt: TGTGCCAGTAGTACTCTTTTGTTTGGCCATACTAACTATGGCTACACCTTC
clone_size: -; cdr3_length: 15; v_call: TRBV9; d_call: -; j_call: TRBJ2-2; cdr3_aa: CASSVVERNTGELFF; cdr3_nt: TGTGCCAGCAGCGTAGTAGAGAGGAACACCGGGGAGCTGTTTTTT
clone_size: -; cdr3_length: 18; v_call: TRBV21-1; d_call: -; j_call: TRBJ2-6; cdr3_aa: CASSKVGDRAFGANVLTF; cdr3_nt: TGTGCCAGCAGCAAAGTAGGGGACAGGGCTTTTGGGGCCAACGTCCTGACTTTC
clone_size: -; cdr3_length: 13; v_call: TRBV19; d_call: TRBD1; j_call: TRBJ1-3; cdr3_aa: CASGQDSGNTIYF; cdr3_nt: TGTGCCAGCGGACAGGACTCTGGAAACACCATATATTTT
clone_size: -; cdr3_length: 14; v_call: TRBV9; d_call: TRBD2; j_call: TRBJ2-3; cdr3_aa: CASSVVAGADTQYF; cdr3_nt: TGTGCCAGCAGCGTAGTAGCGGGAGCCGATACGCAGTATTTT
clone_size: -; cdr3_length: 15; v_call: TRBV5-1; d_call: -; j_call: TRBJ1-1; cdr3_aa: CASSLVGSMNTEAFF; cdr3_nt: TGCGCCAGCAGCTTGGTGGGGAGCATGAACACTGAAGCTTTCTTT
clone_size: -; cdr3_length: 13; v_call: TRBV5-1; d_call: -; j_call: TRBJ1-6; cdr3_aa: CASSTERWDTLHF; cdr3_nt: TGCGCCAGCAGCACGGAACGTTGGGACACCCTCCACTTT
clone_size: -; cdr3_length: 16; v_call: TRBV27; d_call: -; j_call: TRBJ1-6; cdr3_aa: CASSFGLTASGSPLHF; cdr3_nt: TGTGCCAGCAGTTTTGGTCTCACTGCATCAGGTTCACCCCTCCACTTT
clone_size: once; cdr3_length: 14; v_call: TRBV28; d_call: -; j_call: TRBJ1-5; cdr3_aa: CASSFTVGNQPQHF; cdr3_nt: TGTGCCAGCAGTTTTACAGTGGGCAATCAGCCCCAGCATTTT
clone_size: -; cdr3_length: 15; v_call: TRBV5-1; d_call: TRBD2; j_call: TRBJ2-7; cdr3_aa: CASSSLAGASYEQYF; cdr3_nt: TGCGCCAGCAGCTCCCTAGCGGGTGCTTCCTACGAGCAGTACTTC
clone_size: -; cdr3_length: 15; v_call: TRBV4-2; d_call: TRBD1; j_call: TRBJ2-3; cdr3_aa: CASSQGRQGVDTQYF; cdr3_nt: TGTGCCAGCAGCCAAGGACGACAGGGGGTGGATACGCAGTATTTT
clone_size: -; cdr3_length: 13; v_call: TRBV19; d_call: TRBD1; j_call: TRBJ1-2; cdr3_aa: CASLERGRDGYTF; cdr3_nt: TGTGCCAGTTTGGAGAGGGGGCGGGATGGCTACACCTTC
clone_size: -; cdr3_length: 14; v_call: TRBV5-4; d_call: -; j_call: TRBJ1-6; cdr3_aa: CASSLRGDNSPLHF; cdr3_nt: TGTGCCAGCAGCTTACGAGGAGATAATTCACCCCTCCACTTT
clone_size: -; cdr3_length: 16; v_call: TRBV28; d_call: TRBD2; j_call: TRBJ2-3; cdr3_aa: CASSSRLAGDTDTQYF; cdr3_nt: TGTGCCAGCAGTTCTCGACTAGCGGGAGACACAGATACGCAGTATTTT
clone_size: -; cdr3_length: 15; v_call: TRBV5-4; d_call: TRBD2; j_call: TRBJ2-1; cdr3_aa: CASSQGLAGENEQFF; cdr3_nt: TGTGCCAGCAGCCAAGGACTAGCGGGGGAAAATGAGCAGTTCTTC
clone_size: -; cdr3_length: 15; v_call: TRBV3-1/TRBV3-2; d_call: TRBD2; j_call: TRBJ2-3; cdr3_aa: CASSGLAGRTDTQYF; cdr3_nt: TGTGCCAGCTCCGGACTAGCGGGACGCACAGATACGCAGTATTTT
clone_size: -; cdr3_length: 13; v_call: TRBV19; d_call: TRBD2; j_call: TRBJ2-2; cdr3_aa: CASSPGRAGELFF; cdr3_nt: TGTGCCAGTAGCCCCGGGAGGGCCGGGGAGCTGTTTTTT
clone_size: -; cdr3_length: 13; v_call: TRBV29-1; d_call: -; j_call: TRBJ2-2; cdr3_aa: CSAAKAAGGELFF; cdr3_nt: TGCAGCGCAGCTAAGGCAGCGGGCGGGGAGCTGTTTTTT
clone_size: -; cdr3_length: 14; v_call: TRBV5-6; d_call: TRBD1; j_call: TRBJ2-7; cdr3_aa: CASSDTTGVYEQYF; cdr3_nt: TGTGCCAGCAGCGATACGACAGGGGTCTACGAGCAGTACTTC
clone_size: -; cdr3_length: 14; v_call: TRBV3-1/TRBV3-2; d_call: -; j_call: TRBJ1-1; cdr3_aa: CASSLAEGNTEAFF; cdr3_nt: TGTGCCAGCAGCCTAGCCGAGGGAAACACTGAAGCTTTCTTT
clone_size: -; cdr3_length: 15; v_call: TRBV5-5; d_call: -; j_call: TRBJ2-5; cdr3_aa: CASSLEGLSQETQYF; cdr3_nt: TGTGCCAGCAGCTTGGAAGGACTTTCACAAGAGACCCAGTACTTC
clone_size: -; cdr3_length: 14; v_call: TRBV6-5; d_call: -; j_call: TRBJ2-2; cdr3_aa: CASRDSANTGELFF; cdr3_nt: TGTGCCAGCAGGGACAGTGCGAACACCGGGGAGCTGTTTTTT
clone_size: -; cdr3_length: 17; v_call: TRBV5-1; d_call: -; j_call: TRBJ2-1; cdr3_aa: CASSLTSLAQSYNEQFF; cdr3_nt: TGCGCCAGCAGCTTGACCTCTCTAGCGCAATCCTACAATGAGCAGTTCTTC
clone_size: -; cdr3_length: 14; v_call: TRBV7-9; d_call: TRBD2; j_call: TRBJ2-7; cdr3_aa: CASSNTGLEYEQYF; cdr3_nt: TGTGCCAGCAGCAATACCGGACTAGAGTACGAGCAGTACTTC
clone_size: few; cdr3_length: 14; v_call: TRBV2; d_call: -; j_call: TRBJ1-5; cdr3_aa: CASSEPTANQPQHF; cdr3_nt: TGTGCCAGCAGTGAACCGACAGCTAATCAGCCCCAGCATTTT
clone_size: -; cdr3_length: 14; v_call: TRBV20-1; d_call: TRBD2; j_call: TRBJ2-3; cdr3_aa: CSASFRGGRDTQYF; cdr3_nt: TGCAGTGCTAGTTTCCGGGGGGGCAGGGATACGCAGTATTTT
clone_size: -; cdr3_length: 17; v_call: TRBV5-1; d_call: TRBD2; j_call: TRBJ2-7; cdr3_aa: CASSLALAGASSYEQYF; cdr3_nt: TGCGCCAGCAGCTTGGCTCTAGCGGGAGCTTCGTCCTACGAGCAGTACTTC
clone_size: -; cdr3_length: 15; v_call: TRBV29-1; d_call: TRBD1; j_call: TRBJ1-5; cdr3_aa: CSARDSAGGNQPQHF; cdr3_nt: TGCAGCGCCCGGGACAGCGCCGGTGGGAATCAGCCCCAGCATTTT